This T cell receptor beta chain comes out of a study of T-cell reconstitution after alpha-beta-depleted transplantation in children. Study observations and caveats: After transplant, high TCRbeta diversity at day 60 in some patients arose from surviving recipient T cells and thymic progenitors. T-cell numbers and diversity, one year after transplant, stemmed largely from T cells that were newly produced. Expanded graft clones numbering several hundred reportedly gave rise to alpha-beta T cells about two months after transplant.

Germline CDR1 is SGHRS and CDR2 is YFSETQ. V was pared by 4 bases and J by 8 bases, with 22 bases between. The CDR3 covers 16 residues. About this clonotype: The antigen remains unidentified.

The TCRbeta library was prepared with unique molecular identifiers. In TCRdb, the PCR reads were re-called with MiXCR into one record per CDR3 protein. The table lists around 960,000 distinct CDR3 sequences, about 30% of them singletons. The TCR sequence derives from a boy under two years old who had a stem cell transplant for SCID, so the T cells may come from the graft donor. The J gene is TRBJ2-4, the V gene TRBV5-1, with D perhaps matching TRBD2 (7 bases). Sequenced material: PBMCs, mostly from graft donor cells, taken 360 days after TCRalphabeta/CD19-depleted stem cell transplant. In nucleotides, the CDR3 is TGCGCCAGCAGCAAGGATCCCCCGGCGGGGGCAGACATTCAGTACTTC. Translated: CASSKDPPAGADIQYF.